Shown below are 12 T cell receptor beta chains from a single sample sequenced in a study of T cell responses to AZD1222 COVID-19 vaccine. The method was immunoSEQ multiplex PCR; TCRdb's version includes in-frame clones alone and lacks a portion of them. The data hold around 200,000 clones, with 80% to 95% observed a single time. Here the sequenced sample was peripheral blood, taken 28 days after the second dose of the MenACWY control vaccine. Receptors were obtained from an adult who received the MenACWY meningococcal vaccine as a control.

This sequence joins TRBV2 and TRBJ1-4; no clear D gene. The CDR3 loop spans 13 amino acids. Between the trimmed V and J ends, which lost 7 bases and 1 base, there was a span of 7 bases. Germline CDR1 SNHLY, CDR2 FYNNEI. In DNA, the CDR3 is TGTGCCAGCAAGGACCAAACTAATGAAAAACTGTTTTTT. This encodes CASKDQTNEKLFF.

This chain links TRBV12-3 or TRBV12-4 with TRBJ2-3; D is ambiguous. This CDR3 contains 12 residues. Trimming took off 6 bases at V and 2 bases at J, with 6 bases between the two ends. The CDR3 is CASSSNTDTQYF. DNA for the CDR3: TGTGCCAGCAGCTCGAACACAGATACGCAGTATTTT.

J is TRBJ2-1 and V is TRBV7-9, with 11 bases aligning to TRBD2. V was pared by 5 bases and J by 4 bases, with 10 bases of the junction left unmatched. The CDR3 sequence is 17 residues long. The V gene's germline CDR1 is SEHNR and CDR2 FQNEAQ (reference sequence). CDR3 sequence reads: CASSTTLAGALYNEQFF. CDR3 coding DNA: TGTGCCAGCAGCACAACACTAGCGGGGGCCTTATACAATGAGCAGTTCTTC. The variable domain in full, completed from reference TRBV7-9 and TRBJ2-1, reads DTGVSQNPRHKITKRGQNVTFRCDPISEHNRLYWYRQTLGQGPEFLTYFQNEAQLEKSRLLSDRFSAERPKGSFSTLEIQRTEQGDSAMYLCASSTTLAGALYNEQFFGPGTRLTVL.

This clone was observed a single time. Written as DNA, the CDR3 is TGTGCCAGCAGTTCAGGGACGGTGAACACTGAAGCTTTCTTT. It translates to CASSSGTVNTEAFF. The V and J genes are TRBV7-9 and TRBJ1-1, with D possibly matching TRBD1 (5 bases). The V end lost 6 bases, the J end lost 0 bases, and 11 bases lay between the germline ends. The CDR3 has 14 residues. Germline V gene sequence: CDR1 SEHNR, CDR2 FQNEAQ (reference sequence).

The rearrangement links TRBV4-1 to TRBJ1-2; D call uncertain. Germline CDR1 reads MGHRA; CDR2 reads YSYEKL. The CDR3 extends over 15 amino acids. V gave up 5 bases and J gave up 5 bases, with 18 bases separating them. The CDR3 nucleotides read TGCGCCAGCAGCGTCAGCGGGGATGCAGGTTATGGCTACACCTTC. It is translated as CASSVSGDAGYGYTF.

The gene calls are TRBV28 and TRBJ1-5; D is undetermined. This CDR3 region has 13 residues. CDR1 is MDHEN and CDR2 is SYDVKM in the germline V gene. V was pared by 7 bases and J by 3 bases, with 10 bases between. The CDR3 DNA reads TGTGCCAGCATCTCGTTCCTCAATCAGCCCCAGCATTTT. Translation gives CASISFLNQPQHF.

This clone has a handful of counts. V is TRBV7-9 and J is TRBJ2-1, with TRBD2 matching 7 bases. CDR1 is SEHNR and CDR2 is FQNEAQ in the germline V gene (reference sequence). J gave up 1 base and V 8 bases, and 2 bases lay outside the gene matches. The CDR3 length is 13 residues. The CDR3 reads CASVGGSYNEQFF. The CDR3 DNA sequence: TGTGCCAGCGTCGGGGGGTCCTACAATGAGCAGTTCTTC.

This chain uses TRBV7-3 with TRBJ1-2, with D perhaps matching TRBD1 (6 bases). CDR1 and CDR2 from the germline V gene are SGHTA and FQGTGA. The CDR3 has 16 residues. V was cut by 5 bases and J by 8 bases, with 24 bases left in between. For the CDR3, the DNA is TGTGCCAGCAGCCCCGGTGGGGGGGGCGCCGCCGGGGGCTACACCTTC. This sequence encodes CASSPGGGGAAGGYTF.

This sequence joins TRBV5-4 and TRBJ1-1; a possible D gene is TRBD1 (5 bases). Trimming removed 5 bases at V and 1 base at J, with 15 bases between. The CDR3 loop spans 15 amino acids. Germline CDR1 SGHNT, CDR2 YYREEE (reference sequence). The CDR3 DNA reads as TGTGCCAGCAGAAGGAATGTGGACACGAACACTGAAGCTTTCTTT. It is translated as CASRRNVDTNTEAFF. Variable domain in full (rest from reference TRBV5-4 and TRBJ1-1): ETGVTQSPTHLIKTRGQQVTLRCSSQSGHNTVSWYQQALGQGPQFIFQYYREEENGRGNFPPRFSGLQFPNYSSELNVNALELDDSALYLCASRRNVDTNTEAFFGQGTRLTVV.

This clone was picked up a small number of times. The rearrangement uses TRBV2 and TRBJ1-1; D gene ambiguous. The V gene lost 6 bases and the J gene lost 5 bases, with 10 bases spanning the gap. The CDR3 consists of 12 residues. From germline, CDR1 is SNHLY and CDR2 FYNNEI. This CDR3 is CASRAVGTEAFF. CDR3 coding DNA: TGTGCCAGCAGGGCAGTAGGGACTGAAGCTTTCTTT.

V is TRBV11-3 and J is TRBJ2-1; D is perhaps TRBD2 (6 bases). This CDR3 has 15 amino acids. Per germline, CDR1 SGHNT and CDR2 YENEEA. V lost 5 bases, J lost 8 bases, and 19 bases lay in between. The CDR3 nucleotides read TGTGCCAGCAGCCGTGAGGGTAGCGGTCTCGATGAGCAGTTCTTC. It translates to CASSREGSGLDEQFF. The full variable domain, its missing parts supplied by reference TRBV11-3 and TRBJ2-1, is EAGVVQSPRYKIIEKKQPVAFWCNPISGHNTLYWYLQNLGQGPELLIRYENEEAVDDSQLPKDRFSAERLKGVDSTLKIQPAELGDSAVYLCASSREGSGLDEQFFGPGTRLTVL.

V usage is TRBV2 and J usage is TRBJ1-5; 10 nucleotides line up with TRBD1. V was pared by 6 bases and J by 6 bases, with 2 bases of the junction left unmatched. This CDR3 has 13 residues. Germline CDR1 and CDR2: SNHLY and FYNNEI. The CDR3 loop reads CASRGTGVQPQHF. CDR3 sequence (DNA): TGTGCCAGCAGAGGGACAGGGGTTCAGCCCCAGCATTTT.